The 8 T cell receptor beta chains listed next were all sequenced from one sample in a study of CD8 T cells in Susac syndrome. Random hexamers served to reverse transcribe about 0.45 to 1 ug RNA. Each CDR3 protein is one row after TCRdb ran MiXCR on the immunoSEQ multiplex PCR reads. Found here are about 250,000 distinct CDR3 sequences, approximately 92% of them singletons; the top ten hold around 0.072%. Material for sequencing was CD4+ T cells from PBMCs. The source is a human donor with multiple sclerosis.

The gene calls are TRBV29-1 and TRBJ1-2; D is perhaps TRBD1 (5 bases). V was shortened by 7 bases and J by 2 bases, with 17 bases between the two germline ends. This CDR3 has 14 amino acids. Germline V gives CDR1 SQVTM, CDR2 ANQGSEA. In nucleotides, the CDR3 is TGCAGCGCCGGGGGGTCGGGCGGCAACTATGGCTACACCTTC. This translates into CSAGGSGGNYGYTF.

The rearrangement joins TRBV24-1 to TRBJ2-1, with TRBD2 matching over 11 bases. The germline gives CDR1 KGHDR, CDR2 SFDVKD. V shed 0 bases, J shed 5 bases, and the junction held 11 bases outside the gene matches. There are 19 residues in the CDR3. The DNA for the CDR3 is TGTGCCACCAGTGATTTGCGCGCTAGCGGGAGGCCAAGGAACAATGAGCAGTTCTTC. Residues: CATSDLRASGRPRNNEQFF.

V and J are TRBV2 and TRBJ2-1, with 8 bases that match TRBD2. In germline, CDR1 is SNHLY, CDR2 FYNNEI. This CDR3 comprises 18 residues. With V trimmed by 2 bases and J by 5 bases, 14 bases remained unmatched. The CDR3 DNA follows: TGTGCCAGCAGTGAATCGGTGAGCGGGAGAAGGGCCAACAATGAGCAGTTCTTC. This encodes CASSESVSGRRANNEQFF.

CDR3 in amino acids: CASSPFRQETQYF. The CDR3 nucleotides read TGTGCCAGCAGCCCCTTCCGGCAAGAGACCCAGTACTTC. The V gene is TRBV3-1, the J gene TRBJ2-5; D gene unclear. Trimming left V 4 bases short and J 2 bases short, with 8 bases between. CDR1 and CDR2 from the germline V gene are LGHDT and YNNKEL (reference sequence). This CDR3 has 13 amino acids.

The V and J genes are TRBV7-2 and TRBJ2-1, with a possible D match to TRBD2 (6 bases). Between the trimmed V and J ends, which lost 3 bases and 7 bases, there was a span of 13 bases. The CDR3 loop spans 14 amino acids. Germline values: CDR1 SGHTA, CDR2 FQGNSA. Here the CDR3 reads CASSFLAGGNEQFF. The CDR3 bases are TGTGCCAGCAGCTTCTTAGCCGGAGGGAATGAGCAGTTCTTC.

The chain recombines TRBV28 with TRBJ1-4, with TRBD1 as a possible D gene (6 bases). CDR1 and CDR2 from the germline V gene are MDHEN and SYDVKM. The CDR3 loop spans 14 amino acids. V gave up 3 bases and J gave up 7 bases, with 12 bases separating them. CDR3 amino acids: CASSLGGASEKLFF. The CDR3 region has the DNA TGTGCCAGCAGTTTGGGGGGGGCCAGTGAAAAACTGTTTTTT.

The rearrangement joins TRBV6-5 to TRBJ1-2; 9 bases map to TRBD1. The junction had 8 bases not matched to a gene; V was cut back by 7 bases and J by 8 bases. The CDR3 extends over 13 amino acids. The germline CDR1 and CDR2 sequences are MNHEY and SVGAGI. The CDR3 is CASTRTGAFGYTF. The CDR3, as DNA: TGTGCCAGCACTAGGACAGGGGCGTTCGGCTACACCTTC.

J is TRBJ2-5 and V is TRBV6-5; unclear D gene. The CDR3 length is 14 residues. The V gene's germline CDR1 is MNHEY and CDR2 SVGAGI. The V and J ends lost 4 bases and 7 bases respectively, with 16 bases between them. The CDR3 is CASSFTGPAVTQYF. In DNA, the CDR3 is TGTGCCAGCAGTTTCACCGGGCCCGCAGTGACCCAGTACTTC.